These 13 T cell receptor beta chains were all obtained from the same sample, sequenced in a study of graft-versus-host responses after intestinal transplantation. The assay was immunoSEQ multiplex PCR, and TCRdb's table has in-frame clones only and misses some. The table lists 85,000 to 100,000 clones, 90% to 95% of them singletons. Antigens for these TCRs are unknown. The sequencing used unstimulated CD4+ T cells sorted from spleen or lymph node cells, collected before intestinal transplant. These receptors all come from a human donor who received an intestinal transplant.

This clone showed up just once. The chain uses TRBV18 and TRBJ1-2; 10 bases line up with TRBD1. CDR1 and CDR2 from the germline V gene are KGHSH and LQKENI. Trimming removed 4 bases from V and 8 bases from J; junction bases left unmatched: 10. This CDR3 is built from 15 residues. CDR3 sequence reads: CASSLTPGTGDGYTF. CDR3 in DNA: TGTGCCAGCTCACTCACCCCCGGGACAGGGGACGGCTACACCTTC.

The gene calls are TRBV2 and TRBJ2-5, with D possibly TRBD1 on 6 matching bases. The CDR3 runs 12 residues. Germline V lookup: CDR1 SNHLY, CDR2 FYNNEI. V lost 8 bases, J lost 3 bases, and 10 bases lay in between. CDR3 amino acids: CASRQDEETQYF. CDR3 DNA sequence: TGTGCCAGCCGACAGGACGAAGAGACCCAGTACTTC.

A few counts support this clone. The chain links TRBV28 to TRBJ2-5, with D hard to call. V dropped 4 bases and J dropped 4 bases, with 13 bases sitting between them. The CDR3 sequence is 14 residues long. Germline V gene sequence: CDR1 MDHEN, CDR2 SYDVKM. The CDR3 protein is CASSSLFGSETQYF. The CDR3 DNA reads TGTGCCAGCAGTTCCCTGTTCGGGTCAGAGACCCAGTACTTC.

The chain combines TRBV5-1 with TRBJ2-7; maybe TRBD1 (5 bases). V dropped 0 bases and J dropped 3 bases, with 10 bases sitting between them. Germline CDR1 and CDR2: SGHRS and YFSETQ. This CDR3 is built from 14 residues. CDR3 in amino acids: CASSLAGHYYEQYF. The CDR3 coding sequence is TGCGCCAGCAGCTTGGCAGGACATTACTACGAGCAGTACTTC. The full variable domain, rest sourced from reference TRBV5-1 and TRBJ2-7, is KAGVTQTPRYLIKTRGQQVTLSCSPISGHRSVSWYQQTPGQGLQFLFEYFSETQRNKGNFPGRFSGRQFSNSRSEMNVSTLELGDSALYLCASSLAGHYYEQYFGPGTRLTVT.

The sample holds one count of this clone. The chain links TRBV10-3 to TRBJ2-7, with 7 bases lining up with TRBD2. CDR1 ENHRY and CDR2 SYGVKD come from the germline V gene. The CDR3 length is 12 residues. The V and J ends lost 2 bases and 11 bases, in that order; junction bases with no gene match: 6. The CDR3: CAISEPSGIKYF. The CDR3 DNA follows: TGTGCCATCAGTGAGCCCAGCGGGATCAAGTACTTC.

This clone showed up just once. The gene calls are TRBV19 and TRBJ2-6, with a tentative D call TRBD1 (5 bases). Trimming shortened V by 8 bases and J by 0 bases, and 14 bases separated the two germline ends. The CDR3 loop spans 16 amino acids. Germline CDR1 is LNHDA and CDR2 is SQIVND (reference sequence). The CDR3 bases are TGTGCCAGTGCGTCTGGACACTCCTCTGGGGCCAACGTCCTGACTTTC. Its translation is CASASGHSSGANVLTF.

V gene TRBV28 combines with J gene TRBJ2-7; TRBD1 aligns across 7 bases. The germline gives CDR1 MDHEN, CDR2 SYDVKM. Trimming took 5 bases from V and 0 from J; bases not matched to a gene: 4. The CDR3 is made up of 14 amino acids. CDR3 coding DNA: TGTGCCAGCAGTCCCGGGGACAGCTCCTACGAGCAGTACTTC. Translating it yields CASSPGDSSYEQYF.

This chain joins TRBV7-3 and TRBJ1-2, with TRBD1 as a possible D gene (5 bases). The CDR3 contains 17 residues. The V gene's germline CDR1 is SGHTA and CDR2 FQGTGA. The germline V and J ends were trimmed by 5 bases and 0 bases, with 19 bases remaining between them. CDR3 residues: CASSVRGEPTANYGYTF. CDR3 in DNA: TGTGCCAGCAGCGTCCGGGGGGAACCAACAGCTAACTATGGCTACACCTTC. Variable domain in full (rest from reference TRBV7-3 and TRBJ1-2): GAGVSQTPSNKVTEKGKYVELRCDPISGHTALYWYRQSLGQGPEFLIYFQGTGAADDSGLPNDRFFAVRPEGSVSTLKIQRTERGDSAVYLCASSVRGEPTANYGYTFGSGTRLTVV.

The chain employs TRBV5-1 and TRBJ2-7; possibly TRBD1 for D (6 bases). In germline, CDR1 is SGHRS, CDR2 YFSETQ. The CDR3 totals 17 residues. V lost 4 bases and J 7 bases, leaving 27 bases between the germline ends. The CDR3 spells CASSLTSPGQVGREQYF. CDR3 DNA sequence: TGCGCCAGCAGCCTGACCTCCCCGGGACAAGTAGGAAGGGAGCAGTACTTC. The full variable domain, completed using reference TRBV5-1 and TRBJ2-7, is KAGVTQTPRYLIKTRGQQVTLSCSPISGHRSVSWYQQTPGQGLQFLFEYFSETQRNKGNFPGRFSGRQFSNSRSEMNVSTLELGDSALYLCASSLTSPGQVGREQYFGPGTRLTVT.

The rearrangement uses TRBV30 and TRBJ1-4; D call uncertain. V was clipped by 0 bases and J by 2 bases, with 13 bases between them. Germline CDR1 reads GTSNPN; CDR2 reads SVGIG (reference sequence). The CDR3 contains 16 residues. The CDR3 protein is CAWSVPGFGTNEKLFF. The DNA of the CDR3 is TGTGCCTGGAGTGTGCCGGGTTTTGGGACTAATGAAAAACTGTTTTTT.

The chain has TRBV5-1 and TRBJ1-5; tentatively, D is TRBD1 (6 bases). The CDR3 totals 16 residues. Trimming shortened V by 0 bases and J by 3 bases, and 13 bases separated the two germline ends. Germline lookup yields CDR1 SGHRS and CDR2 YFSETQ. CDR3 loop: CASSLAPDSLNQPQHF. DNA for the CDR3: TGCGCCAGCAGCTTGGCCCCGGACAGCCTCAATCAGCCCCAGCATTTT.

V is TRBV5-4 and J is TRBJ2-5, with D perhaps TRBD2 (5 bases). This CDR3 comprises 16 residues. V was clipped by 5 bases and J by 2 bases, with 19 bases between them. Germline V gene data show CDR1 as SGHNT and CDR2 as YYREEE (reference sequence). Here the CDR3 DNA reads TGTGCCAGCAGTTCAGGAGGTTTTAGTCCGCAAGAGACCCAGTACTTC. Protein sequence: CASSSGGFSPQETQYF.

The rearrangement links TRBV29-1 to TRBJ2-5, with 7 nucleotides matching TRBD2. The J call may be wrong; the DNA end is better matched by TRBJ2-7. The CDR3 consists of 17 residues. Germline CDR1 is SQVTM and CDR2 is ANQGSEA. The CDR3 sequence: CSVAIGGGSPSSYEQYF. CDR3 sequence (DNA): TGCAGCGTCGCAATCGGGGGAGGGTCACCGAGCTCCTACGAGCAGTACTTC.